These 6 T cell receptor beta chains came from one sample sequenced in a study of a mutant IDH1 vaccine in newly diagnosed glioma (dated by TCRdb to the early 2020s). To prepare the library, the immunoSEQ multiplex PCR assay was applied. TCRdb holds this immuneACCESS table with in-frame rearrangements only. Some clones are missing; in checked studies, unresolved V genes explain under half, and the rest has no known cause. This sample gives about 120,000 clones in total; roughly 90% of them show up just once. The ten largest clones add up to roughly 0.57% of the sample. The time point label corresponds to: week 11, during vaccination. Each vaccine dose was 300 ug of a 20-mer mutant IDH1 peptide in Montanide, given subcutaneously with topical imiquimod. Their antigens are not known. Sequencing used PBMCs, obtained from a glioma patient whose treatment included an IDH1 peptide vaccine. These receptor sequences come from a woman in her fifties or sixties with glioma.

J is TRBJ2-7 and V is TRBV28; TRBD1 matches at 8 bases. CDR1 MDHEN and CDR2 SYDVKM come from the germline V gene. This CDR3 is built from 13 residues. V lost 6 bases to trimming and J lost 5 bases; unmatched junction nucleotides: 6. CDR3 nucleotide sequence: TGTGCCAGCAGGGGAGGACAGGGTCACGAGCAGTACTTC. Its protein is CASRGGQGHEQYF.

The DNA of the CDR3 is TGTGCCAGCAGCCCAGGGGGCAATCAGCCCCAGCATTTT. It encodes CASSPGGNQPQHF. V gene TRBV6-6 combines with J gene TRBJ1-5; a possible D gene is TRBD1 (6 bases). V was trimmed by 6 bases and J by 2 bases, leaving 8 bases between them. CDR3 length: 13 residues. In germline, CDR1 is MNHNY, CDR2 SVGAGI (reference sequence).

The CDR3 spells CASSIGRGSTGYTF. DNA of the CDR3: TGTGCCAGTAGTATAGGGAGGGGGTCGACTGGCTACACCTTC. The V gene is TRBV19, the J gene TRBJ1-2; TRBD1 might be the D (6 bases). Trimming removed 1 base from V and 7 bases from J, with 13 bases in between. This CDR3 contains 14 residues. Germline CDR1 LNHDA, CDR2 SQIVND (reference sequence).

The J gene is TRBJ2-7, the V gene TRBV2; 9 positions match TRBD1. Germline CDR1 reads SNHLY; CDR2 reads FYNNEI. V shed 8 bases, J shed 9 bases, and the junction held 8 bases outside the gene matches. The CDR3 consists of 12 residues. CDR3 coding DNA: TGTGCCAGCCAGGGACAGGGAAAGGTGCAGTACTTC. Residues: CASQGQGKVQYF.

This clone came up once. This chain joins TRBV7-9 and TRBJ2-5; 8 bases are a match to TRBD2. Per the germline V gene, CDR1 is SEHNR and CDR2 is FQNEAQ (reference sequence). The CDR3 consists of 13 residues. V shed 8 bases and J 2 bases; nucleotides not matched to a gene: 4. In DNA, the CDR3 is TGTGCCAGCGGAACGGGGGGGCAAGAGACCCAGTACTTC. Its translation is CASGTGGQETQYF.

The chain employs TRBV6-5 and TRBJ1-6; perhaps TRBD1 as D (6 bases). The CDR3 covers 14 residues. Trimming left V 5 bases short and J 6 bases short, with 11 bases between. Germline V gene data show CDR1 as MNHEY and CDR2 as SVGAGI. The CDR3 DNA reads TGTGCCAGCAGTCAAAGGGGGAGTAATTCACCCCTCCACTTT. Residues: CASSQRGSNSPLHF.